This T cell receptor (beta chain) is from a study of blood T cell repertoires in COVID-19. Looking at the study overall: Sites in the United States, Italy and Spain provided acute and convalescent COVID-19 samples.

As processed by the authors: Estimated nucleated cell counts came from reference gene primer amplification. Sequencing used immunoSEQ multiplex PCR; TCRdb keeps in-frame clones, though not all of them. From that table come the V and J calls and clone size; the DNA was used to work out D and trimming. The profile shows 40,000 to 60,000 clones, 79% of them singletons. Per germline, CDR1 SGHAT and CDR2 FQNNGV. CDR3 length: 13 amino acids. The germline V and J ends were trimmed by 7 bases and 6 bases, with 13 bases remaining between them. The rearrangement joins TRBV11-2 to TRBJ2-1; D is unclear. Sequenced material: peripheral blood. This clonotype was obtained from a man between 65 and 85 years old with acute or convalescent COVID-19. The CDR3 protein is CASTALRPNEQFF. In nucleotides, the CDR3 is TGTGCCAGCACCGCCTTGAGGCCCAATGAGCAGTTCTTC. Complete variable domain (other parts from reference TRBV11-2 and TRBJ2-1): EAGVAQSPRYKIIEKRQSVAFWCNPISGHATLYWYQQILGQGPKLLIQFQNNGVVDDSQLPKDRFSAERLKGVDSTLKIQPAKLEDSAVYLCASTALRPNEQFFGPGTRLTVL.